This T cell receptor (beta chain) was captured in a study of tumor-infiltrating lymphocytes in primary liver carcinoma. Background on the study: With diameters of roughly 4 to 11 cm, tumors were stage T1-T3 N0M0.

This clonotype was seen ten or more times. Its specificity is unknown. Production of TCR beta cDNA used about 500 ng total RNA together with a constant-region primer. What produced the TCR beta libraries was three nested multiplex PCR rounds using slightly modified ARM-PCR. The first two PCR rounds, nine to ten cycles each, used TRBV1-TRBV30 forward primers and a C-beta reverse primer. Each CDR3 protein is one row after TCRdb ran MiXCR on the multiplex PCR reads. The sample has tens of thousands of distinct CDR3 sequences, over 65% seen once; the top ten hold around 30%. Co-extracting RNA and DNA was done with 20-30 mg of unsorted bulk tissue as input. Cases comprised patients with primary liver carcinoma who received surgical resection. V was clipped by 1 base and J by 7 bases; unmatched bases: 5. The CDR3 is 15 residues long. Germline CDR1 SGHNT, CDR2 YYREEE (reference sequence). Study-wide results and caveats: A small share of top clones, only about 7-24%, was found in all five tumor regions. Relative to tumor region pairs, the tumor-adjacent and tumor-blood pairs showed overlap that was lower.

This clonotype originated in a man in his forties or fifties with primary liver carcinoma and hepatitis B virus infection. The sample consisted of liver tumor tissue from sampling region 3. As to subset: tumor region T3, left-lateral pole. The chain recombines TRBV5-4 with TRBJ2-1; 10 nucleotides match TRBD2. This CDR3 reads CASSLRAGGRNEQFF. The CDR3 coding sequence is TGTGCCAGCAGCTTGAGAGCGGGAGGGCGGAATGAGCAGTTCTTC. Based on the CDR3 plus reference TRBV5-4 and TRBJ2-1, the full variable domain is ETGVTQSPTHLIKTRGQQVTLRCSSQSGHNTVSWYQQALGQGPQFIFQYYREEENGRGNFPPRFSGLQFPNYSSELNVNALELDDSALYLCASSLRAGGRNEQFFGPGTRLTVL.